This TCR beta chain came from a study of blood T cells in healthy people across ages. Study outcomes and limitations: A strong correlation between TCR beta diversity and naive T cell percentage was seen. PBMCs that were unsorted prevented a conclusive naive versus antigen-experienced comparison.

Germline CDR1 reads MGHRA; CDR2 reads YSYEKL. The length of the CDR3 is 15 residues. Unmatched junction bases numbered 7, after V lost 4 bases and J lost 8 bases. PCR was performed a second time for 7 to 11 cycles using a sample-barcoded 5' primer and a J-beta primer mix. A template-switch adaptor that had 12 random nucleotides put a tag on each cDNA molecule. TCRdb ran MiXCR on the 5' RACE reads and lists one entry per CDR3 protein. This table has 650,000 to 700,000 distinct CDR3 sequences, 52% appearing once. Caucasian, healthy and from Russia, the donors were aged between about 6 and 90. This clonotype was counted at least ten times. The antigen is not known.

Sequences were obtained from blood. The TCR sequence derives from a woman over 75 in good health. The chain combines TRBV4-1 with TRBJ1-6, with 8 bases lining up with TRBD1. The DNA of the CDR3 is TGCGCCAGCAGCCTCGGGACAGGAAATGATTCACCCCTCCACTTT. It codes for CASSLGTGNDSPLHF.